This T cell receptor (beta chain) was profiled in a study of cytomegalovirus exposure and HLA in healthy donors. Whole-study results and caveats: For most subjects, TCR beta sequences were reported to predict HLA-A and HLA-B alleles with accuracy.

With respect to this clone: Its target is unknown.

This CDR3 region has 14 residues. V trimming: 6 bases; J trimming: 6 bases; junction bases outside the gene matches: 8. Germline V gene sequence: CDR1 MNHEY, CDR2 SMNVEV (reference sequence). The PCR had 60 Vbeta and 13 Jbeta primers. TCRdb keeps only in-frame clones here, not all; method: immunoSEQ multiplex PCR. The table shows some 120,000 clones, with about 73% occurring only once. The clonotype was recovered from a woman between 50 and 59 years old in good health and CMV-seropositive. The specimen was PBMCs. The genes are TRBV27 and TRBJ1-5; 7 bases align to TRBD1. The DNA of the CDR3 is TGTGCCAGCAGCAACACAGGGGCAGGTCAGCCCCAGCATTTT. Its translation is CASSNTGAGQPQHF.